Sequencing of this T cell receptor beta chain was carried out in a study of shared clonotypes between healthy human individuals. Each sample came from a Caucasian adult donor living in Nashville, Tennessee. It was across several immunoSEQ plates that each subset's genomic DNA was evenly split. Assay used: immunoSEQ multiplex PCR; TCRdb lists only in-frame clones, some missing. Here the sample spans about 480,000 clones, 79% being singletons. The sequence came from a middle-aged woman in good health. Some clones in this sample may be carry-over from other donors' samples. Sequencing used PBMCs.

The CDR3 reads CASSSREGSSYEQYF. The CDR3 DNA reads TGTGCCAGCAGCTCACGTGAGGGGAGCTCCTACGAGCAGTACTTC. The chain carries TRBV7-8 and TRBJ2-7; D may match TRBD1 or TRBD2 (5 bases each). The CDR3 length is 15 residues. Deletions cut 4 bases from V and 0 bases from J, with 13 bases between. Germline loops: CDR1 SGHVS, CDR2 FQNEAQ.